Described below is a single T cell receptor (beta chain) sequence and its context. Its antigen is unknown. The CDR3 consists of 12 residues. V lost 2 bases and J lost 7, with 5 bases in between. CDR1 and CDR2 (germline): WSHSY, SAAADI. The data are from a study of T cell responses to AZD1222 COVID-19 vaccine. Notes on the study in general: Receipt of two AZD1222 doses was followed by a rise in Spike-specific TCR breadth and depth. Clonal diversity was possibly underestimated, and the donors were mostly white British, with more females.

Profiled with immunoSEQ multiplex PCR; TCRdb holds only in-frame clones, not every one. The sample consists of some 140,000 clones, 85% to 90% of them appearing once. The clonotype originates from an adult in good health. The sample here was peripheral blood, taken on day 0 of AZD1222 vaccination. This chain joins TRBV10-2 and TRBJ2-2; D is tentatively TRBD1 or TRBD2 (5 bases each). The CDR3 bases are TGCGCCAGCAGTGAGGGGGGCGGGGAGCTGTTTTTT. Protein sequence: CASSEGGGELFF.